What follows are 3 T cell receptor beta chains derived from one specimen sequenced in a study of cytomegalovirus exposure and HLA in healthy donors. Clones were read by immunoSEQ multiplex PCR, and TCRdb kept only the in-frame ones, dropping some. This sample has hundreds of thousands of clones, with roughly 90% found just once. Input material: PBMCs. Every receptor here comes from a young woman in good health and CMV-seronegative.

The chain combines TRBV5-6 with TRBJ2-1, with 15 nucleotides matching TRBD2. The trim removed 4 bases at V and 8 bases at J, leaving 4 bases unmatched. Germline V CDR1 and CDR2: SGHDT, YYEEEE. CDR3 length equals 15 residues. CDR3 nucleotide sequence: TGTGCCAGCAGCCGGACTAGCGGGAGGGAATATGAGCAGTTCTTC. This translates into CASSRTSGREYEQFF.

The chain has TRBV6-5 and TRBJ2-3; D is undetermined. The CDR3 loop spans 15 amino acids. The germline V and J ends were trimmed by 0 bases and 1 base, with 8 bases remaining between them. In germline, CDR1 is MNHEY, CDR2 SVGAGI. The CDR3 region is CASSYSRQRTDTQYF. The CDR3 DNA reads as TGTGCCAGCAGTTACTCGAGGCAGCGCACAGATACGCAGTATTTT.

This clone was observed a handful of times. This chain links TRBV30 with TRBJ2-1, with a tentative D call TRBD1 (5 bases). The V gene lost 1 base and the J gene lost 6 bases, with 13 bases spanning the gap. The germline V gene has CDR1 GTSNPN and CDR2 SVGIG (reference sequence). The CDR3 sequence is 14 residues long. The CDR3 coding sequence is TGTGCCTGGAGTGCCAGGGCAGGTGTCAATGAGCAGTTCTTC. Protein product: CAWSARAGVNEQFF.